These T cell receptor beta chains were read from a single sample in a study of identical twins. TCRdb reanalysed the 5' RACE reads using MiXCR and keeps one entry per CDR3 protein. The data show 700,000 or so distinct CDR3 sequences, roughly 20% seen once. This same sample was also part of a study on T cells expressing NK-cell markers.

The sequencing sample was made of PBMCs. These receptors were taken from a woman between 18 and 30 years old in good health. CDR3s include the opening cysteine and the closing phenylalanine or tryptophan. A D gene is named only where the DNA matches it firmly. Clone size is stated in some rows and not others, as once, few, many or a class when expanded.

>TRBJ2-5|few|TRBV29-1|.
TGCAGCGTTGTGGGGAGGAGAAGTGTAGAGACCCAGTACTTC
CSVVGRRSVETQYF
>TRBJ2-7|.|TRBV6-2/TRBV6-3|.
TGTGCCAGCAGTTCCCCCCCCTACGAGCAGTACTTC
CASSSPPYEQYF
>TRBJ2-6|few|TRBV4-3|.
TGCGCCAGCAGCCTCACTAACCTGGCCTACCTGACTTTC
CASSLTNLAYLTF
>TRBJ2-1|few|TRBV20-1|TRBD2
TGCAGTGCGCGGGGAGGGTCGACGCGGGGGACTGAGCAGTTCTTC
CSARGGSTRGTEQFF
>TRBJ2-1|.|TRBV5-1|TRBD2
TGCGCCAGCAGTTTCACCGGGACTAGCGTTTATACCGGGGGTGAGCAGTTCTTC
CASSFTGTSVYTGGEQFF
>TRBJ2-2|many|TRBV7-2|TRBD2
TGTGCCACACCGGGACTAGCGGGACCCGGGACCGGGGAGCTGTTTTTT
CATPGLAGPGTGELFF
>TRBJ2-4|.|TRBV20-1|.
TGCAGTGCTAGAGGCCTCCGGGACGTGGATCAGTACTTC
CSARGLRDVDQYF
>TRBJ2-7|.|TRBV5-1|.
TGCGCCAGCAGCTTGGGAGGCAGACGCGAGCAGTACTTC
CASSLGGRREQYF
>TRBJ2-1|.|TRBV5-1|TRBD2
TGCGCCAGCAGCTTGGAACTAGCGGGGAACAATGAGCAGTTCTTC
CASSLELAGNNEQFF
>TRBJ1-5|many|TRBV6-5|.
TGTGCCAGCAGTTCCCCGGGGGCCAATCAGCCCCAGCATTTT
CASSSPGANQPQHF
>TRBJ2-5|few|TRBV6-1|TRBD1
TGTGCCAGCAGTAGCCGCCCAACAGGGGGCCGACAGACCCAGTACTTC
CASSSRPTGGRQTQYF
>TRBJ1-2|few|TRBV12-3/TRBV12-4|.
TGTGCCAGCAGTTTAGGTGAAGGGGGGGCAAGCTATGGCTACACCTTC
CASSLGEGGASYGYTF
>TRBJ1-2|few|TRBV7-9|.
TGTGCCAGCAGCCCCAACAATTTCTGGGAGAATGGCTACACCTTC
CASSPNNFWENGYTF
>TRBJ2-6|.|TRBV27|.
TGTGCCACGAGAGGAGACAGGAGACGCTCTGGGGCCAACGTCCTGACTTTC
CATRGDRRRSGANVLTF
>TRBJ2-3|.|TRBV12-3/TRBV12-4|.
TGTGCCAGCACCTATAGCGGCACAGATACGCAGTATTTT
CASTYSGTDTQYF
>TRBJ2-5|.|TRBV19|TRBD1
TGTGCCAGTAAGGCGGACAGGGCCCCCCAAGAGACCCAGTACTTC
CASKADRAPQETQYF
>TRBJ1-4|.|TRBV6-1|.
TGTGCCAGCAGCCCCGGGACTTCAACTAATGAAAAACTGTTTTTT
CASSPGTSTNEKLFF
>TRBJ2-7|.|TRBV12-3/TRBV12-4|.
TGTGCCAGCAGTGCTTCCGGGAGAAACTACGAGCAGTACTTC
CASSASGRNYEQYF
>TRBJ2-1|.|TRBV6-2/TRBV6-3|TRBD2
TGTGCCAGCAGTCCTCTAGCGGGAGTAATGCATGAGCAGTTCTTC
CASSPLAGVMHEQFF
>TRBJ1-4|.|TRBV18|.
TGTGCCAGCTCCCCCTCCCCCGGTGAAAAACTGTTTTTT
CASSPSPGEKLFF
>TRBJ1-2|.|TRBV6-5|.
TGTGCCAGCAGTTACTCGATGGACTCGGACTATGGCTACACCTTC
CASSYSMDSDYGYTF